What follows are 28 T cell receptor beta chains derived from one specimen sequenced in a study of early T cells in non-severe SARS-CoV-2 infection. TCRdb itself ran the 5' RACE reads through MiXCR, one entry per CDR3 protein. The data contain about 63,000 distinct CDR3 sequences, roughly 13% of them seen just once; the ten biggest clones take up about 4.3%. Sequenced input: whole blood. The origin of the receptors is an adult who was a healthcare worker with PCR-confirmed SARS-CoV-2 infection or an uninfected control (not recorded which).

With respect to this clonotype: It may be a read error: a sequence one base away is much more abundant. This chain links TRBV5-1 with TRBJ2-3, with D perhaps matching TRBD1 (6 bases). CDR1 is SGHRS and CDR2 is YFSETQ in the germline V gene. Trimming left V 4 bases short and J 2 bases short, with 17 bases between. The CDR3 has 16 amino acids. The CDR3 region has the DNA TGCGCCAGCAGCGTAACAGGGTGCCTTTACACAGATACGCAGTATTTT. Residues: CASSVTGCLYTDTQYF.

The J gene is TRBJ1-5, the V gene TRBV12-3 or TRBV12-4, with D uncertain. The length of the CDR3 is 15 residues. V was clipped by 4 bases and J by 0 bases, with 10 bases between them. The chain's CDR3 is CASSSDGFSNQPQHF. The CDR3 DNA reads as TGTGCCAGCAGTTCCGACGGTTTTAGCAATCAGCCCCAGCATTTT.

The chain couples TRBV25-1 to TRBJ2-7; TRBD1 or TRBD2 may be the D gene (5 bases each). This CDR3 contains 12 residues. The V end lost 6 bases, the J end lost 2 bases, and 8 bases lay between the germline ends. From germline, CDR1 is MGHDK and CDR2 SYGVNS. DNA for the CDR3: TGTGCCAGCAGACTGGGGGCCTACGAGCAGTACTTC. Amino acids: CASRLGAYEQYF.

This clonotype was seen repeatedly, ten times or more. V and J are TRBV27 and TRBJ2-1, with D perhaps given as TRBD1 or TRBD2 (5 bases each). The CDR3 is made up of 14 amino acids. Per germline, CDR1 MNHEY and CDR2 SMNVEV (reference sequence). V was clipped by 5 bases and J by 7 bases, with 15 bases between them. The CDR3 DNA is TGTGCCAGCAGTAATAACCGGGACCTGAATGAGCAGTTCTTC. Translating it yields CASSNNRDLNEQFF.

In its sample, this clonotype was seen a few times. The CDR3, as DNA: TGTGCCAGCAGCCTCGTTAGCGGGGGGGCCGGGGAGCTGTTTTTT. This translates into CASSLVSGGAGELFF. The V gene is TRBV12-3 or TRBV12-4, the J gene TRBJ2-2; 11 bases line up with TRBD2. V lost 6 bases, J lost 6 bases, and 6 bases stayed unmatched. This CDR3 is built from 15 residues.

This clonotype has more than one count but fewer than ten. The genes are TRBV19 and TRBJ2-7; D is unclear. Trimming shortened V by 0 bases and J by 6 bases, and 18 bases separated the two germline ends. Per the germline V gene, CDR1 is LNHDA and CDR2 is SQIVND (reference sequence). The CDR3 extends over 16 amino acids. CDR3: CASSIDLISSSAEQYF. CDR3 nucleotide sequence: TGTGCCAGTAGTATAGATCTGATTAGCAGCAGTGCCGAGCAGTACTTC.

This clonotype was seen repeatedly, ten times or more. This chain joins TRBV7-6 and TRBJ2-3; D call uncertain. The V gene lost 1 base and the J gene lost 2 bases, with 13 bases spanning the gap. This CDR3 spans 16 amino acids. Germline assignment: CDR1 SGHVS and CDR2 FNYEAQ. The DNA for the CDR3 is TGTGCCAGCAGCTTAGAGGGTCCAGAGATCACAGATACGCAGTATTTT. Protein: CASSLEGPEITDTQYF.

V usage is TRBV29-1 and J usage is TRBJ1-1; no definite D call. The CDR3 runs 10 residues. CDR1 and CDR2 (germline): SQVTM, ANQGSEA. Trimming pared 5 bases from V and 3 bases from J, leaving 4 bases between. DNA of the CDR3: TGCAGCGTTTCGGACACTGAAGCTTTCTTT. This encodes CSVSDTEAFF.

The chain combines TRBV6-4 with TRBJ1-5; no firm D call. Between the trimmed V and J ends, which lost 2 bases and 12 bases, there was a span of 11 bases. This CDR3 region has 12 residues. CDR1 and CDR2 from the germline V gene are MRHNA and SNTAGT. CDR3 amino acids: CASSDEGGSQHF. The CDR3 nucleotides are TGTGCCAGCAGTGACGAGGGAGGGAGCCAGCATTTT.

This clonotype was seen ten or more times. The chain is built from TRBV3-1 and TRBJ2-4; D perhaps matches TRBD2 (5 bases). The ends were cut back, 4 bases at V and 7 bases at J, with 11 bases in the middle. This CDR3 comprises 13 residues. Germline V CDR1 and CDR2: LGHDT, YNNKEL (reference sequence). CDR3 sequence: CASSPGNVNIQYF. CDR3 sequence (DNA): TGTGCCAGCAGCCCCGGGAACGTGAACATTCAGTACTTC.

This rearrangement joins TRBV3-1 to TRBJ1-2; D is ambiguous. Trimming took 1 base from V and 5 from J, leaving 17 bases between them. The CDR3 length is 16 residues. CDR1 and CDR2 from the germline V gene are LGHDT and YNNKEL (reference sequence). The CDR3 region has the DNA TGTGCCAGCAGCCAAGGACTGATAAGGTGGAATTATGGCTACACCTTC. This codes for CASSQGLIRWNYGYTF.

This clonotype has at least ten counts. The rearrangement joins TRBV7-9 to TRBJ2-5; D is ambiguous. This CDR3 contains 14 residues. Germline assignment: CDR1 SEHNR and CDR2 FQNEAQ (reference sequence). V was clipped by 2 bases and J by 2 bases, with 9 bases between them. The CDR3, as DNA: TGTGCCAGCAGCTTAATGGACCAACAAGAGACCCAGTACTTC. It yields the protein CASSLMDQQETQYF.

This clonotype was seen only once. A much larger clone is a single base away; this may be a read error. The chain recombines TRBV18 with TRBJ1-1; perhaps TRBD1 as D (5 bases). This CDR3 contains 14 residues. Germline V gene sequence: CDR1 KGHSH, CDR2 LQKENI. The CDR3 region is CTSSPRGENTEAFF. DNA for the CDR3: TGTACCAGCTCACCAAGGGGAGAGAACACTGAAGCTTTCTTT.

This chain uses TRBV20-1 with TRBJ1-4, with TRBD1 as a possible D gene (6 bases). The CDR3 totals 14 residues. Between the trimmed V and J ends, which lost 3 bases and 7 bases, there was a span of 15 bases. Germline V lookup: CDR1 DFQATT, CDR2 SNEGSKA (reference sequence). This CDR3 reads CSASQAGGSEKLFF. The CDR3 DNA is TGCAGTGCTAGTCAAGCGGGGGGCAGTGAAAAACTGTTTTTT.

This clonotype was counted many times. This chain links TRBV27 with TRBJ2-3, with 10 bases lining up with TRBD1. This CDR3 comprises 16 residues. V lost 3 bases to trimming and J lost 2 bases; unmatched junction nucleotides: 5. Germline values: CDR1 MNHEY, CDR2 SMNVEV (reference sequence). The CDR3, as DNA: TGTGCCAGCAGTTTGGACAGGGGGGGCCCCACAGATACGCAGTATTTT. It is translated as CASSLDRGGPTDTQYF.

This clonotype was seen many times. V gene TRBV27 combines with J gene TRBJ1-5, with TRBD1 as a possible D gene (6 bases). In germline, CDR1 is MNHEY, CDR2 SMNVEV (reference sequence). V lost 5 bases to trimming and J lost 7 bases, with 15 bases between them. The length of the CDR3 is 14 residues. The CDR3 DNA sequence: TGTGCCAGCAGTACATTACAGGGCTACCAGCCCCAGCATTTT. Its protein product is CASSTLQGYQPQHF.

V and J are TRBV6-2 or TRBV6-3 and TRBJ1-1, with D perhaps matching TRBD1 (6 bases). Trimming removed 5 bases from V and 8 bases from J, with 15 bases in between. Germline V gene lookup returns CDR1 MNHEY and CDR2 SVGEGT. The CDR3 extends over 13 amino acids. This CDR3 is CASSRPRGIEAFF. The CDR3 nucleotides read TGTGCCAGCAGTAGGCCCAGGGGAATAGAAGCTTTCTTT.

The chain couples TRBV10-3 to TRBJ2-7; D ambiguous. The CDR3 runs 14 residues. Germline V gene lookup returns CDR1 ENHRY and CDR2 SYGVKD. Trimming took off 5 bases at V and 0 bases at J, with 11 bases between the two ends. The CDR3 bases are TGTGCCATCAGTTTCAGCGACCTCTCCTACGAGCAGTACTTC. It encodes CAISFSDLSYEQYF.

The table lists this clonotype with many counts. This chain links TRBV27 with TRBJ1-1; 11 bases agree with TRBD1. The V segment lost 0 bases and the J segment 7 bases; nucleotides outside the gene matches: 7. CDR3 length: 16 residues. The V gene's germline CDR1 is MNHEY and CDR2 SMNVEV (reference sequence). CDR3 sequence: CASSLSWYGTGGEAFF. In DNA, the CDR3 is TGTGCCAGCAGTTTATCATGGTACGGGACAGGGGGTGAAGCTTTCTTT.

For this clonotype: Being one base from a much bigger clone, this may be a read error. The CDR3 spells CAGRGDRGGNEKLFF. The CDR3 bases are TGTGCCGGCAGGGGCGACAGGGGGGGCAATGAAAAACTGTTTTTT. The chain joins TRBV7-6 to TRBJ1-4; 9 nucleotides line up with TRBD1. Germline lookup yields CDR1 SGHVS and CDR2 FNYEAQ. The CDR3 length is 15 residues.

This clonotype was counted ten times or more. This chain uses TRBV10-2 with TRBJ2-7; tentatively, D is TRBD1 or TRBD2 (6 bases each). Germline V CDR1 and CDR2: WSHSY, SAAADI. V was trimmed by 11 bases and J by 5 bases, leaving 13 bases between them. The CDR3 covers 11 residues. Here the CDR3 reads CAVEGGNEQYF. The CDR3 DNA follows: TGCGCCGTCGAGGGGGGCAACGAGCAGTACTTC.

This clonotype came up many times. The J gene is TRBJ2-5, the V gene TRBV2; D gene ambiguous. CDR1 and CDR2 from the germline V gene are SNHLY and FYNNEI. The CDR3 consists of 12 residues. Trimming removed 5 bases at V and 0 bases at J, with 4 bases between. The CDR3 is CASSWDQETQYF. The CDR3, as DNA: TGTGCCAGCAGTTGGGACCAAGAGACCCAGTACTTC.

This clonotype was seen a handful of times. The chain recombines TRBV4-3 with TRBJ1-2; D possibly corresponds to TRBD1 (6 bases). The CDR3 has 15 residues. CDR1 is LGHNA and CDR2 is YSLEER in the germline V gene. V shed 4 bases and J shed 3 bases, with 15 bases lying between them. CDR3 sequence reads: CASSLGGRLDYGYTF. Here the CDR3 DNA reads TGCGCCAGCAGCCTAGGGGGGCGCCTTGACTATGGCTACACCTTC.

The rearrangement links TRBV7-9 to TRBJ2-5, with a weak D call TRBD2 (5 bases). Germline loops: CDR1 SEHNR, CDR2 FQNEAQ (reference sequence). The CDR3 covers 13 residues. V lost 6 bases and J lost 2, with 10 bases in between. The chain's CDR3 is CASSDYSQETQYF. CDR3 nucleotide sequence: TGTGCCAGCAGTGACTATTCTCAAGAGACCCAGTACTTC. The whole variable domain, filled in from reference TRBV7-9 and TRBJ2-5, reads DTGVSQNPRHKITKRGQNVTFRCDPISEHNRLYWYRQTLGQGPEFLTYFQNEAQLEKSRLLSDRFSAERPKGSFSTLEIQRTEQGDSAMYLCASSDYSQETQYFGPGTRLLVL.

In this sample, this clonotype turned up many times. The chain combines TRBV11-2 with TRBJ1-3; TRBD1 is a possible D gene (6 bases). The CDR3 totals 13 residues. Germline V gene sequence: CDR1 SGHAT, CDR2 FQNNGV. V was cut by 3 bases and J by 8 bases, with 11 bases left in between. The CDR3 bases are TGTGCCAGCAGCTTGGGGGCCGGAGACACCATATATTTT. Translating gives CASSLGAGDTIYF.

The chain uses TRBV12-3 or TRBV12-4 and TRBJ2-1, with D maybe TRBD1 (5 bases). CDR3 size: 13 residues. The V gene lost 1 base and the J gene lost 9 bases, with 10 bases spanning the gap. In DNA, the CDR3 is TGTGCCAGCAGTTTAGGTCAGGGCGGTGAGCAGTTCTTC. Translated, it gives CASSLGQGGEQFF.

This clonotype was counted between two and nine times. The rearrangement uses TRBV27 and TRBJ2-1; TRBD1 matches at 11 bases. Germline values: CDR1 MNHEY, CDR2 SMNVEV (reference sequence). J was trimmed by 8 bases and V by 2 bases; bases with no gene match: 2. The CDR3 sequence is 14 residues long. The CDR3 region is CASSLPDRGHEQFF. The CDR3, as DNA: TGTGCCAGCAGTTTACCGGACAGGGGGCATGAGCAGTTCTTC.

Many counts were recorded for this clonotype. This chain uses TRBV20-1 with TRBJ2-1; 8 nucleotides match TRBD2. The CDR3 runs 15 residues. Trimming took 0 bases from V and 5 from J; bases not matched to a gene: 6. Germline V CDR1 and CDR2: DFQATT, SNEGSKA (reference sequence). CDR3 in amino acids: CSARDSGARNNEQFF. The CDR3 DNA follows: TGCAGTGCTAGAGATAGCGGGGCGCGAAACAATGAGCAGTTCTTC.